The T cell receptor (beta chain) described here comes from a study of blood T cell repertoires in COVID-19. At the level of the study: From the United States, Italy and Spain came samples of acute and convalescent COVID-19. Sources were T cells, B-cell-depleted T cells, or PBMCs; the material itself was cDNA or gDNA.

The sample holds one count of this clone. The CDR3 consists of 13 residues. V was cut by 0 bases and J by 7 bases, with 8 bases left in between. The germline V gene encodes CDR1 SGHRS and CDR2 YFSETQ. Repertoires were generated with immunoSEQ multiplex PCR, while TCRdb's copy carries only in-frame clones and drops some. The sample has over 110,000 clones, around 87% seen once. Which cohort a participant joined came from the clinical history participants gave. The TCR sequence derives from a man in his fifties or sixties who had recovered from COVID-19. Sequencing used PBMCs or T cells enriched from blood (not recorded which). The chain couples TRBV5-1 to TRBJ2-1; D gene unclear. The chain's CDR3 is CASSLGPGNEQFF. Here the CDR3 DNA reads TGCGCCAGCAGCTTGGGACCGGGTAATGAGCAGTTCTTC.